The 9 T cell receptor beta chains in this list originate from one sample, sequenced in a study of T cells in Graves' hyperthyroidism and ophthalmopathy. TCR beta CDR3 regions were amplified from RNA. Carried out on the TCR CDR3, a first-round RT-PCR used the HTBI primer set. TCRdb reprocessed the multiplex PCR reads with MiXCR, giving one entry per CDR3 protein. The table lists approximately 870,000 distinct CDR3 sequences, roughly 37% of them singletons. The sample consisted of blood. The receptors shown here come from a man younger than 35 with Graves' hyperthyroidism.

This chain joins TRBV2 and TRBJ1-6; D is perhaps TRBD1 (6 bases). There are 13 residues in the CDR3. V was trimmed by 10 bases and J by 7 bases, leaving 14 bases between them. From germline, CDR1 is SNHLY and CDR2 FYNNEI. The DNA of the CDR3 is TGTGCCACCTCGGGGGGGCCGAATTCACCCCTCCACTTT. Translation: CATSGGPNSPLHF. The full variable domain, rest sourced from reference TRBV2 and TRBJ1-6, is EPEVTQTPSHQVTQMGQEVILRCVPISNHLYFYWYRQILGQKVEFLVSFYNNEISEKSEIFDDQFSVERPDGSNFTLKIRSTKLEDSAMYFCATSGGPNSPLHFGNGTRLTVT.

This clonotype was seen at least ten times. The genes are TRBV5-1 and TRBJ2-7, with a weak D call TRBD1 (5 bases). The CDR3 sequence is 13 residues long. Per germline, CDR1 SGHRS and CDR2 YFSETQ. Trimming shortened V by 2 bases and J by 4 bases, and 10 bases separated the two germline ends. The DNA for the CDR3 is TGCGCCAGCAGCTTACCCGCAGGGTACGAGCAGTACTTC. Translation: CASSLPAGYEQYF.

V is TRBV25-1 and J is TRBJ2-6; the D is unclear. V was cut by 4 bases and J by 0 bases, with 10 bases left in between. The CDR3 is made up of 16 amino acids. Germline CDR1 is MGHDK and CDR2 is SYGVNS. The CDR3 reads CASSGTEDSGANVLTF. The CDR3 DNA reads as TGTGCCAGCAGTGGGACGGAAGACTCTGGGGCCAACGTCCTGACTTTC.

This clonotype showed up many times. The DNA for the CDR3 is TGTGCCAGCAGCTTTAGGGTGAACACTGAAGCTTTCTTT. Encoded protein: CASSFRVNTEAFF. The rearrangement uses TRBV12-3 or TRBV12-4 and TRBJ1-1; the D is unclear. V lost 6 bases, J lost 0 bases, and 8 bases lay in between. This CDR3 is 13 amino acids long.

The gene calls are TRBV12-3 or TRBV12-4 and TRBJ1-5; D remains ambiguous. V lost 4 bases and J 2 bases, leaving 6 bases between the germline ends. The CDR3 contains 13 residues. The CDR3 DNA is TGTGCCAGCAGTTCGGATTGCAATCAGCCCCAGCATTTT. Translated: CASSSDCNQPQHF.

This clonotype was counted many times. The chain couples TRBV15 to TRBJ1-5; no clear D. Germline values: CDR1 LNHNV, CDR2 YYDKDF (reference sequence). The CDR3 contains 14 residues. The V and J ends lost 0 bases and 2 bases respectively, with 5 bases between them. CDR3 in amino acids: CATSREPGNQPQHF. In nucleotides, the CDR3 is TGTGCCACCAGCAGAGAGCCAGGCAATCAGCCCCAGCATTTT.

This clonotype was recorded at least ten times. The V and J genes are TRBV9 and TRBJ1-6; 9 nucleotides match TRBD1. The CDR3 runs to 15 residues. With 0 bases clipped from V and 8 bases from J, the junction kept 3 bases outside the gene matches. The germline CDR1 and CDR2 sequences are SGDLS and YYNGEE. This CDR3 is CASSVGGQGDSPLHF. In DNA, the CDR3 is TGTGCCAGCAGCGTAGGGGGACAGGGAGATTCACCCCTCCACTTT.

The chain carries TRBV4-3 and TRBJ1-2; D is unclear. Looked up from germline, CDR1 is LGHNA and CDR2 is YSLEER. This CDR3 is 14 amino acids long. V dropped 0 bases and J dropped 3 bases, with 8 bases sitting between them. CDR3 region: CASSQEAADYGYTF. CDR3 nucleotide sequence: TGCGCCAGCAGCCAAGAAGCAGCTGACTATGGCTACACCTTC.

Only a few counts were recorded for this clonotype. V is TRBV20-1 and J is TRBJ2-7; D remains ambiguous. Trimming took 0 bases from V and 2 from J, leaving 8 bases between them. The V gene's germline CDR1 is DFQATT and CDR2 SNEGSKA (reference sequence). The CDR3 sequence is 13 residues long. CDR3 DNA: TGCAGTGCTAGAGATGACGTTACCTACGAGCAGTACTTC. Protein sequence: CSARDDVTYEQYF.